The next 5 T cell receptor beta chains were all read from a single sample in a study of blood T cells in healthy people across ages. A second PCR of about 6 to 12 cycles used a sample-barcoded 5' primer and a J-beta primer mix. TCRdb re-derived calls from the 5' RACE reads in MiXCR, one entry per CDR3 protein. Of around 1.7 million distinct CDR3 sequences in the sample, about 30% were seen once. Material for sequencing was blood. Every receptor here comes from a woman in her 30s in good health.

The chain combines TRBV5-1 with TRBJ1-2; TRBD1 matches 7 bases. Trimming at V came to 4 bases and at J to 3 bases, leaving 6 bases not matched to a gene. The CDR3 covers 14 residues. Germline CDR1 SGHRS, CDR2 YFSETQ. The CDR3 nucleotides are TGCGCCAGCAGCGCCTACGGGACAGACTATGGCTACACCTTC. It translates to CASSAYGTDYGYTF.

This clonotype was recorded many times. V and J are TRBV6-2 or TRBV6-3 and TRBJ2-3; 8 bases are a match to TRBD2. V was pared by 5 bases and J by 0 bases, with 4 bases of the junction left unmatched. CDR3 length equals 15 residues. From germline, CDR1 is MNHEY and CDR2 SVGEGT. The CDR3 loop reads CASSPAGASTDTQYF. The CDR3 coding sequence is TGTGCCAGCAGTCCAGCGGGAGCGAGCACAGATACGCAGTATTTT.

The V gene is TRBV30, the J gene TRBJ1-1; the D is unclear. The V end lost 0 bases, the J end lost 8 bases, and 7 bases lay between the germline ends. The V gene's germline CDR1 is GTSNPN and CDR2 SVGIG (reference sequence). This CDR3 contains 11 residues. CDR3 in amino acids: CAWSVLEEAFF. The CDR3 nucleotides are TGTGCCTGGAGTGTTTTGGAGGAAGCTTTCTTT. The full variable domain, rest sourced from reference TRBV30 and TRBJ1-1, is SQTIHQWPATLVQPVGSPLSLECTVEGTSNPNLYWYRQAAGRGLQLLFYSVGIGQISSEVPQNLSASRPQDRQFILSSKKLLLSDSGFYLCAWSVLEEAFFGQGTRLTVV.

The chain combines TRBV7-2 with TRBJ2-1; 8 positions match TRBD2. The J call may not be correct, given that the DNA end is closer to TRBJ2-7. CDR3 length: 20 residues. Germline loops: CDR1 SGHTA, CDR2 FQGNSA. The CDR3 sequence is CASSSRGGREAASSYNEQYF. The CDR3 region has the DNA TGTGCCAGCAGCTCCCGGGGTGGGCGGGAGGCGGCGAGCTCCTACAATGAGCAGTACTTC.

The chain uses TRBV10-2 and TRBJ1-1, with TRBD1 identical over 10 bases. J gave up 0 bases and V 6 bases, and 10 bases lay outside the gene matches. Germline CDR1 reads WSHSY; CDR2 reads SAAADI. CDR3 size: 17 residues. This CDR3 reads CASRGWDRGGMNTEAFF. The CDR3 DNA is TGCGCCAGCAGAGGATGGGACAGGGGTGGAATGAACACTGAAGCTTTCTTT.